This TCR beta chain was captured in a study of blood T cell repertoires in COVID-19. At the level of the study: Both acute and convalescent COVID-19 samples were obtained from the United States, Italy and Spain.

Original methodology: Scientists estimated how many nucleated cells there were by amplifying reference gene primers. Only in-frame clones appear in the TCRdb table, and some are missing; sequencing was by immunoSEQ multiplex PCR. That table furnishes V, J and clone size, whereas the DNA furnished D and trimming. The sample has about 250,000 clones; roughly 87% are singletons. V was cut by 8 bases and J by 5 bases, with 19 bases left in between. The CDR3 covers 14 residues. From germline, CDR1 is GTSNPN and CDR2 SVGIG (reference sequence). The chain is built from TRBV30 and TRBJ1-3; D gene unclear. The specimen sequenced was peripheral blood. This sequence was found in a woman aged 25-40 years with acute or convalescent COVID-19. CDR3 in DNA: TGTGCCCGGTCACGTAGCGGTACAAGAAACACCATATATTTT. This gives the protein CARSRSGTRNTIYF.